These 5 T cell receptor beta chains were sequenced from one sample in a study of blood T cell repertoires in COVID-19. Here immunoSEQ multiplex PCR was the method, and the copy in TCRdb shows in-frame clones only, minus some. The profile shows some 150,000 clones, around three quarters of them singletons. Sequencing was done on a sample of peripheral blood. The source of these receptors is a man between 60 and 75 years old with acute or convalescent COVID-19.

The CDR3 DNA sequence: TGTGCCAGCATAGGGCTAGCGGGACCGGATACGCAGTATTTT. Protein: CASIGLAGPDTQYF. The chain has TRBV2 and TRBJ2-3, with 9 bases identical to TRBD2. CDR1 is SNHLY and CDR2 is FYNNEI in the germline V gene. Unmatched junction bases numbered 8, after V lost 7 bases and J lost 6 bases. The CDR3 runs to 14 residues.

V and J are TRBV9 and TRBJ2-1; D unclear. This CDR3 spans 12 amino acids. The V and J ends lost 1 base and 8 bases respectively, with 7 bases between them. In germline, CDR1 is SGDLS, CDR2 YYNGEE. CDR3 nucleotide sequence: TGTGCCAGCAGCGTAAGCCCCCATGAGCAGTTCTTC. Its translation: CASSVSPHEQFF.

This CDR3 is CAISAEDLGQYF. Here the CDR3 DNA reads TGTGCCATCAGCGCTGAGGACTTGGGGCAGTACTTC. This rearrangement joins TRBV10-3 to TRBJ2-7; D may be TRBD2 (5 bases). Germline loops: CDR1 ENHRY, CDR2 SYGVKD. V was clipped by 6 bases and J by 9 bases, with 15 bases between them. This CDR3 spans 12 amino acids.

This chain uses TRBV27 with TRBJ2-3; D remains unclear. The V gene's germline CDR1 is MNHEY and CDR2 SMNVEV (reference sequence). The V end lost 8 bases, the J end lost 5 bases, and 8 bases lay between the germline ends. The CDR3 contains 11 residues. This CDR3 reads CASAFGDTQYF. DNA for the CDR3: TGTGCCAGCGCCTTCGGAGATACGCAGTATTTT.

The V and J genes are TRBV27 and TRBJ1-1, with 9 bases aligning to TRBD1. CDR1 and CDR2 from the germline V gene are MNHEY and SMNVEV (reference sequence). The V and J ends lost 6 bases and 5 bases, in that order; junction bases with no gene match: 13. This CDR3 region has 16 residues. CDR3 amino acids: CASRRDRVFGRTEAFF. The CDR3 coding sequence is TGTGCCAGCAGGCGGGACAGGGTCTTTGGTAGGACTGAAGCTTTCTTT.